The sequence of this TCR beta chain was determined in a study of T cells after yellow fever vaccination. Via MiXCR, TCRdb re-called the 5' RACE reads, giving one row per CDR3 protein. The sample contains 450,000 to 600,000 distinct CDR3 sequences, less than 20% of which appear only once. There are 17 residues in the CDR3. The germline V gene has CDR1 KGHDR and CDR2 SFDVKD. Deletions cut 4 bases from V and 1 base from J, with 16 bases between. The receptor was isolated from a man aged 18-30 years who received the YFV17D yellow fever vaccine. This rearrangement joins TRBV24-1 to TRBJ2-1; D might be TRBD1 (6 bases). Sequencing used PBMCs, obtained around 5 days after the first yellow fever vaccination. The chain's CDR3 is CATSDPTGSDSYNEQFF. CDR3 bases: TGTGCCACCAGTGACCCTACAGGGTCCGATTCCTACAATGAGCAGTTCTTC.